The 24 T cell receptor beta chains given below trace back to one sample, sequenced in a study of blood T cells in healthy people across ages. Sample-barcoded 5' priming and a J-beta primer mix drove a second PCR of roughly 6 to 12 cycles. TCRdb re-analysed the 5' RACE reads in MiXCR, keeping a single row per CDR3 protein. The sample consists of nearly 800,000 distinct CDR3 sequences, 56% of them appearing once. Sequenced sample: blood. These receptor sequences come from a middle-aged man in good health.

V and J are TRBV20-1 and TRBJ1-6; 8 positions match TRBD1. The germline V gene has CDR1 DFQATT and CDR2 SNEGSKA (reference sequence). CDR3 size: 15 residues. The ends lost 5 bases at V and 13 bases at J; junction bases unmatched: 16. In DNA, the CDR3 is TGCAGTGCTCGGATCGGACAGGGCAAGATGCGCCCCCTCCACTTT. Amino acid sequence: CSARIGQGKMRPLHF.

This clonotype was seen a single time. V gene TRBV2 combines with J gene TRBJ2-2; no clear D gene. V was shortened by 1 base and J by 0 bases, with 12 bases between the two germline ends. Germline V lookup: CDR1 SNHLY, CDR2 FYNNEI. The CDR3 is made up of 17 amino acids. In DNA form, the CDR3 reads TGTGCCAGCAGTGAAGAGGTGACTGGGCCGAACACCGGGGAGCTGTTTTTT. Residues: CASSEEVTGPNTGELFF.

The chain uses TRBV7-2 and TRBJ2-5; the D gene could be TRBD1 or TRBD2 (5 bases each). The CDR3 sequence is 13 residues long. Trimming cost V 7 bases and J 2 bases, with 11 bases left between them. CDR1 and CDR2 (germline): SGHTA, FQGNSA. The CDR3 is CASTGTQQETQYF. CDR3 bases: TGTGCCAGCACCGGGACCCAACAAGAGACCCAGTACTTC. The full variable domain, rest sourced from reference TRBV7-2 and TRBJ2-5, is GAGVSQSPSNKVTEKGKDVELRCDPISGHTALYWYRQSLGQGLEFLIYFQGNSAPDKSGLPSDRFSAERTGGSVSTLTIQRTQQEDSAVYLCASTGTQQETQYFGPGTRLLVL.

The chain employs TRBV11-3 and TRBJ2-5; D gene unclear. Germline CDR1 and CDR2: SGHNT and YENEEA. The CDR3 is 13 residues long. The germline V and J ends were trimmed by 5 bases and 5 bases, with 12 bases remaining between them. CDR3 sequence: CASSRMDRETQYF. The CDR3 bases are TGTGCCAGCAGCCGAATGGACCGGGAGACCCAGTACTTC.

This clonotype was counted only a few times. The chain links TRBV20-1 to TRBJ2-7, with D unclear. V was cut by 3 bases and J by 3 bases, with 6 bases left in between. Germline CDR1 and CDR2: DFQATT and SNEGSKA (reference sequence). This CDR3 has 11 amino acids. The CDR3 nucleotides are TGCAGTGCTAGGGTCCTCTACGAGCAGTACTTC. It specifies CSARVLYEQYF.

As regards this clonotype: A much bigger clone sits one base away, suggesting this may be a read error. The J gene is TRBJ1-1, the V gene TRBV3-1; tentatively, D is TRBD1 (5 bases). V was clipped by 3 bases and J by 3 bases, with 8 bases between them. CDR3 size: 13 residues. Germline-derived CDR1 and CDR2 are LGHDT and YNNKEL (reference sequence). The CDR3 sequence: CASSQGRHTEAFF. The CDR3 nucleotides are TGTGCCAGCAGCCAGGGACGGCACACTGAAGCTTTCTTT.

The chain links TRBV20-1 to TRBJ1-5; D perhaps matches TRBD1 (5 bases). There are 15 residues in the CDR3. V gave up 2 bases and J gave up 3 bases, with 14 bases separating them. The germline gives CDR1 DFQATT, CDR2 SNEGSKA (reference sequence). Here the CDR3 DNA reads TGCAGTGCTAGACAGGGTAGGGGCGACAATCAGCCCCAGCATTTT. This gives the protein CSARQGRGDNQPQHF.

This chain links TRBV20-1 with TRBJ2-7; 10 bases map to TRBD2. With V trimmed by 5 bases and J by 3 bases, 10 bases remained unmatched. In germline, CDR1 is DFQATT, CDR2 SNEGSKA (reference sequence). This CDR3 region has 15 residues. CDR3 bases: TGCAGTGCTCGACCCCTAGCGGGAGTGGACTACGAGCAGTACTTC. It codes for CSARPLAGVDYEQYF.

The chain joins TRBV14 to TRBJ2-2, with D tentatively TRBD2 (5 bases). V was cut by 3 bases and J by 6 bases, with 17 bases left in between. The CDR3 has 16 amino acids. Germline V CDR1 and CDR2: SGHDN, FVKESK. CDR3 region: CASSQRGSVFAGELFF. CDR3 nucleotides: TGTGCCAGCAGCCAGCGCGGGTCGGTATTTGCCGGGGAGCTGTTTTTT.

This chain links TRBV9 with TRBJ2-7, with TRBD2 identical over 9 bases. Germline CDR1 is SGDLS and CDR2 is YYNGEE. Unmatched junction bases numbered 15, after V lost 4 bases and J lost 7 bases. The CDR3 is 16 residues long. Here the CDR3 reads CASSPRTSVTYNEQYF. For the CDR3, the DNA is TGTGCCAGCAGCCCACGGACTAGCGTAACATACAATGAGCAGTACTTC.

Written as DNA, the CDR3 is TGTGCCAGCAGCCCGGGACTAGGCGGTTTGCGGGAGCAGTTCTTC. It codes for CASSPGLGGLREQFF. This chain links TRBV7-2 with TRBJ2-1; 8 positions agree with TRBD2. The trim removed 5 bases at V and 10 bases at J, leaving 13 bases unmatched. Germline CDR1 reads SGHTA; CDR2 reads FQGNSA. This CDR3 is 15 amino acids long.

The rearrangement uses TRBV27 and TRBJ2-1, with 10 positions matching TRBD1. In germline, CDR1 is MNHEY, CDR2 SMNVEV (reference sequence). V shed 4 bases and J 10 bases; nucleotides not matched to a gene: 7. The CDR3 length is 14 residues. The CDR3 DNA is TGTGCCAGCAGTTCGACAGGGGGCGCAGAGGAGCAGTTCTTC. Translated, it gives CASSSTGGAEEQFF.

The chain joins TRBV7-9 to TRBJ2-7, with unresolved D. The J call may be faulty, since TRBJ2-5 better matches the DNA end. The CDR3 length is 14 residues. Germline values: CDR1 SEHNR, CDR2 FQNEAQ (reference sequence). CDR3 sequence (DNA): TGTGCCAGCAGCACCCGTAGTGGAGTAGAGACCCAGTACTTC. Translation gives CASSTRSGVETQYF.

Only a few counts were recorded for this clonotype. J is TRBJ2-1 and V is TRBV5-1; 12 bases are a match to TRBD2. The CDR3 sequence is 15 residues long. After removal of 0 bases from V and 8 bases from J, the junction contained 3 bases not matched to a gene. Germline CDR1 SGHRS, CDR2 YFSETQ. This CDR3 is CASSLASGGAHEQFF. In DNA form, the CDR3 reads TGCGCCAGCAGCTTGGCTAGCGGGGGGGCCCATGAGCAGTTCTTC.

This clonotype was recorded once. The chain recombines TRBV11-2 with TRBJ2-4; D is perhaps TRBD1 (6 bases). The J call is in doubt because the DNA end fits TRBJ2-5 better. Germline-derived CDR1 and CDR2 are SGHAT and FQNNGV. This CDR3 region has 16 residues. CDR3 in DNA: TGTGCCAGCAGCTATTGGGCGTTAGGGGGCCAAGAGACCCAGTACTTC. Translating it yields CASSYWALGGQETQYF.

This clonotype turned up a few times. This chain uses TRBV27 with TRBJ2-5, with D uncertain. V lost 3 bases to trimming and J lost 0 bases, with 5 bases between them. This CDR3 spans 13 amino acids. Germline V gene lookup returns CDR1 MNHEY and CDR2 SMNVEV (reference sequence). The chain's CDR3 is CASSFVYQETQYF. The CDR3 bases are TGTGCCAGCAGTTTTGTCTACCAAGAGACCCAGTACTTC.

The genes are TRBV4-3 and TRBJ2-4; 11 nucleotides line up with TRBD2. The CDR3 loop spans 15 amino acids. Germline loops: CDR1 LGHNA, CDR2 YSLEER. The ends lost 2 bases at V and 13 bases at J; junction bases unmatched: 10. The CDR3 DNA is TGCGCCAGCAGCCAACTACTAGCGGGAGTGGGTGAGCAGTACTTC. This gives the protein CASSQLLAGVGEQYF.

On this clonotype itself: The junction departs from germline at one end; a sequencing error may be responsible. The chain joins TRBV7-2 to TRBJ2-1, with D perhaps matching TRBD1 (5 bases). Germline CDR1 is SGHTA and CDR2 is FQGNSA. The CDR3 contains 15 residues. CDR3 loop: CASSLKQVLLETQFF. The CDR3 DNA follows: TGCGCCAGCAGCTTAAAACAGGTCCTTTTAGAGACCCAGTTCTTC.

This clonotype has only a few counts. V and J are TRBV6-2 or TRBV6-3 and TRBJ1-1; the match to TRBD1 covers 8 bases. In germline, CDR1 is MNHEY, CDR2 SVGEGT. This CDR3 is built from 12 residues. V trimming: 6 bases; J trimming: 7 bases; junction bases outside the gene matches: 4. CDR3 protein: CASSIGTGEAFF. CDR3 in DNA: TGTGCCAGCAGCATCGGGACAGGTGAAGCTTTCTTT.

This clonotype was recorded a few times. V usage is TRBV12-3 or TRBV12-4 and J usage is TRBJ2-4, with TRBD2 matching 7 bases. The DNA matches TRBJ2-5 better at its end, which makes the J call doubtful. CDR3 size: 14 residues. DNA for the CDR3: TGTGCCAGCAGTTTCGCTAGCGGTAAAGAGACCCAGTACTTC. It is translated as CASSFASGKETQYF.

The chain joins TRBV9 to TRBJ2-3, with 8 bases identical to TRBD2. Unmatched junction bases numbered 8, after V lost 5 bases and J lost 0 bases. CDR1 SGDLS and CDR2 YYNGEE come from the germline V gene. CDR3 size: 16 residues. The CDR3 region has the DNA TGTGCCAGCAGTGGGGATTTAGCGGGGAGCACAGATACGCAGTATTTT. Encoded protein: CASSGDLAGSTDTQYF.

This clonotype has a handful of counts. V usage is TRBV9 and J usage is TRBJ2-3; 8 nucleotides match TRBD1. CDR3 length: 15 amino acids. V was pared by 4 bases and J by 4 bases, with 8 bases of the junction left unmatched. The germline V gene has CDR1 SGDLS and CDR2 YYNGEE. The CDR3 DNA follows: TGTGCCAGCAGCCCTTTCCCAGGGGGCGCAGATACGCAGTATTTT. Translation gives CASSPFPGGADTQYF.

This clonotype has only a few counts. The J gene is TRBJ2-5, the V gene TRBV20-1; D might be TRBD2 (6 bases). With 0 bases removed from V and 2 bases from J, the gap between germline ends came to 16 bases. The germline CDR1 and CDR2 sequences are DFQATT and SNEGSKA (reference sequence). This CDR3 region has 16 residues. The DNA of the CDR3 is TGCAGTGCTAGAGATTTGACTAGAGGGAATCAAGAGACCCAGTACTTC. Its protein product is CSARDLTRGNQETQYF.

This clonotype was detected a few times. CDR3 DNA: TGTGCCAGCAGCCCCAGGGCAGGGAGCTCCTACGAGCAGTACTTC. Residues: CASSPRAGSSYEQYF. V and J are TRBV13 and TRBJ2-7; TRBD1 or TRBD2 may be the D gene (5 bases each). Germline CDR1 and CDR2: PRHDT and FYEKMQ (reference sequence). V lost 5 bases and J lost 0, with 14 bases in between. The CDR3 extends over 15 amino acids.